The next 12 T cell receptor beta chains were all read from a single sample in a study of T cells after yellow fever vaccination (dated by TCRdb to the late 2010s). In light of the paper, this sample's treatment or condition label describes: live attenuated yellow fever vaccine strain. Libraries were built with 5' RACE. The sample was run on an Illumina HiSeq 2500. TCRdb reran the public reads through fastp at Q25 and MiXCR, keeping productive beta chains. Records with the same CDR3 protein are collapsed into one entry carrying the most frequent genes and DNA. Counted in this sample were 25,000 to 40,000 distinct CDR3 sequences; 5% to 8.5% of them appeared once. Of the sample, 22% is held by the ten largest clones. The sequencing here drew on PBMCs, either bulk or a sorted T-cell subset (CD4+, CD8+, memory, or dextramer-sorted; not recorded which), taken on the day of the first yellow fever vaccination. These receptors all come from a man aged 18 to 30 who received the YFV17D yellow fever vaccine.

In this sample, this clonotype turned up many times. CDR3 bases: TGCGCCAGCAGCGTCGGGGGCACAGATACGCAGTATTTT. Protein: CASSVGGTDTQYF. This chain links TRBV5-1 with TRBJ2-3; maybe TRBD2 (5 bases). This CDR3 is 13 amino acids long. V dropped 4 bases and J dropped 1 base, with 7 bases sitting between them. Germline CDR1 is SGHRS and CDR2 is YFSETQ.

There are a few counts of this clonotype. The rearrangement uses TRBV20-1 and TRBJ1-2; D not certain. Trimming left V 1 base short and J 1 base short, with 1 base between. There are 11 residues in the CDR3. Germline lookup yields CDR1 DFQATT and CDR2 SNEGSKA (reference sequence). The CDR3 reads CSARVNYGYTF. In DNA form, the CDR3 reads TGCAGTGCTAGAGTTAACTATGGCTACACCTTC.

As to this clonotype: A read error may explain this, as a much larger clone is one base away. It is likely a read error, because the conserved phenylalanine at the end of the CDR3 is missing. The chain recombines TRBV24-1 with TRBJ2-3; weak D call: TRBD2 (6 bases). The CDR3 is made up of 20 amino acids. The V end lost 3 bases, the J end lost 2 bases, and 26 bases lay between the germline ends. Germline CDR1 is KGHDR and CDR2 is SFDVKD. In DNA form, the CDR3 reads TGTGCCACCAGTGATACTATAAAGGGACGGCGCGGGGAAATCACAGATACGCAGTATTTA. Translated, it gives CATSDTIKGRRGEITDTQYL.

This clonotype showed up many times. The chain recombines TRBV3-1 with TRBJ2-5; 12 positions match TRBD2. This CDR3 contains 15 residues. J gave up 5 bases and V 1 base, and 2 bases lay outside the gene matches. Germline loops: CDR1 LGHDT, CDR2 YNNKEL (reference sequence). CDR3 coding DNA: TGTGCCAGCAGCCAAGCTAGCGGGGGGGCGGAGACCCAGTACTTC. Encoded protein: CASSQASGGAETQYF.

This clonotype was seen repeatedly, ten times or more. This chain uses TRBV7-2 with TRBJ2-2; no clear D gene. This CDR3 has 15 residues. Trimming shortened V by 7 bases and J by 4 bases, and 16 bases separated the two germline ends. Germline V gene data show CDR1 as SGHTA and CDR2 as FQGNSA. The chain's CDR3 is CASTQSRPPTGELFF. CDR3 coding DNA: TGTGCCAGCACCCAGTCGAGGCCCCCCACCGGGGAGCTGTTTTTT.

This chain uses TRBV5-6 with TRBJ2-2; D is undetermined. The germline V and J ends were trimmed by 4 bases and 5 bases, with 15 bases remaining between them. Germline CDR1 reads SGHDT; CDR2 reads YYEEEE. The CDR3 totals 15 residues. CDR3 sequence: CASSAGPTGTGELFF. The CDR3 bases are TGTGCCAGCAGCGCCGGCCCTACCGGTACCGGGGAGCTGTTTTTT.

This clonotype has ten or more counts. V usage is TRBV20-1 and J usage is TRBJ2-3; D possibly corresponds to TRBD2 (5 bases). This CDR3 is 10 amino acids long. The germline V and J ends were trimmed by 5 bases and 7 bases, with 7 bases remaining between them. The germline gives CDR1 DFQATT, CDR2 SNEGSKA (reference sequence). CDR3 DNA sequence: TGCAGTGCTGAGGACTATACGCAGTATTTT. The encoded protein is CSAEDYTQYF.

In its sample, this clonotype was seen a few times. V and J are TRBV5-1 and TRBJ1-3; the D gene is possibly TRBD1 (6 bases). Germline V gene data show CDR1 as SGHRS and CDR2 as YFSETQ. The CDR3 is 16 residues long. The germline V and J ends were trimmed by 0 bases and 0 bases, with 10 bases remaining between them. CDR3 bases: TGCGCCAGCAGCTTGGGACAGGCCTCCTCTGGAAACACCATATATTTT. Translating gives CASSLGQASSGNTIYF.

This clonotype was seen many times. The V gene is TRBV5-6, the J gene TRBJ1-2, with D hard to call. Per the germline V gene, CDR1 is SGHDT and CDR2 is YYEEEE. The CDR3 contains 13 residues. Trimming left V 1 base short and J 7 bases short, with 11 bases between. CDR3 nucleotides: TGTGCCAGCAGCTTGAGAAGGGCTATTGGCTACACCTTC. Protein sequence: CASSLRRAIGYTF.

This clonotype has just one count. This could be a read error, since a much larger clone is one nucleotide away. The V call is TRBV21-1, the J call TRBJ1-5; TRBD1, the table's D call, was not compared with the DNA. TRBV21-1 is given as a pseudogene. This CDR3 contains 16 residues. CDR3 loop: CASSRVTDREEQPQHF. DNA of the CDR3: TGTGCCAGCAGCAGGGTGACGGACAGGGAGGAGCAGCCCCAGCATTTT.

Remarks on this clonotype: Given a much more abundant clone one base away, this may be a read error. CDR3 sequence reads: CASSFGRGELFF. As DNA, the CDR3 is TGTGCCAGCAGCTTTGGCCGGGGGGAGCTGTTTTTT. The chain recombines TRBV5-6 with TRBJ2-2; D gene ambiguous. The CDR3 contains 12 residues. Trimming took 2 bases from V and 8 from J, leaving 7 bases between them. Germline V lookup: CDR1 SGHDT, CDR2 YYEEEE.

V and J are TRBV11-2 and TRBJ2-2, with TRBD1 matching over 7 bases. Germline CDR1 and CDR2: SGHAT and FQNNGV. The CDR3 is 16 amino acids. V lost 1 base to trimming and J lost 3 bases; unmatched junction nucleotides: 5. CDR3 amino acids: CASSLGQGEDTGELFF. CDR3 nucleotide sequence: TGTGCCAGCAGCTTAGGACAGGGTGAAGACACCGGGGAGCTGTTTTTT.